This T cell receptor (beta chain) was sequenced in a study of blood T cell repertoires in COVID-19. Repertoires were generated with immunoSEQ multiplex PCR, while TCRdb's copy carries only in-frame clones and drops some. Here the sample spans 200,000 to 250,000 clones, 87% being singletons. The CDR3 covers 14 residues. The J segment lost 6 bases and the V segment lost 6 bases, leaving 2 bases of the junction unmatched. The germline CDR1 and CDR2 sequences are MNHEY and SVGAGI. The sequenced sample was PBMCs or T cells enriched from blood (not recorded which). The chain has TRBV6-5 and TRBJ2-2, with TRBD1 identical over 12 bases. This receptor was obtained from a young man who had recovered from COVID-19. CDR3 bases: TGTGCCAGCAGGGGACAGGGGGCGCCCGGGGAGCTGTTTTTT. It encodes CASRGQGAPGELFF.